This TCR beta chain was captured in a study of molecular identifiers for immune sequencing clone quantification. Notes on the study in general: Barcode collisions between identical TCR molecules could shrink estimates of highly expanded clone sizes.

Bulk TCR libraries were made with methods that had been previously described and with listed TCR primers. TCRdb ran MiXCR on the PCR reads and lists one entry per CDR3 protein. The sample comprises a few hundred thousand distinct CDR3 sequences, roughly 26% of which are singletons, and around 0.8% rests with the top ten. Germline assignment: CDR1 PRHDT and CDR2 FYEKMQ (reference sequence). The CDR3 is 17 amino acids. The V end lost 4 bases, the J end lost 4 bases, and 19 bases lay between the germline ends. This clonotype was observed many times. The antigen is not known. The sequence came from a human donor in good health. Some libraries in this study had Jurkat cell RNA spiked in. The chain is built from TRBV13 and TRBJ2-2, with a possible D match to TRBD2 (6 bases). The sample consisted of naive CD8+ T cells from blood, with Jurkat cell RNA spiked in. The subset here: FACS-sorted CD8+CD4-CCR7+CD45RA+ naive T cells. This CDR3 reads CASSSATSGRTTGELFF. Written as DNA, the CDR3 is TGTGCCAGCAGCTCTGCTACATCCGGGAGAACCACCGGGGAGCTGTTTTTT.